The 30 T cell receptor beta chains below were found in one sample sequenced in a study of cytomegalovirus exposure and HLA in healthy donors. In the PCR, 60 Vbeta and 13 Jbeta primers were used. Measured with immunoSEQ multiplex PCR; TCRdb has only the in-frame clones, and not every one. The table lists some 190,000 clones, roughly 80% of them singletons. The specimen sequenced was PBMCs. The origin of the receptors is a woman in her forties or fifties in good health and CMV-seronegative.

CDR3: CASRRDGANVLTF. CDR3 DNA sequence: TGTGCCAGCAGGAGGGATGGGGCCAACGTCCTGACTTTC. The chain combines TRBV6-5 with TRBJ2-6, with D possibly TRBD2 on 5 matching bases. Germline V CDR1 and CDR2: MNHEY, SVGAGI. V lost 6 bases to trimming and J lost 3 bases, with 6 bases between them. This CDR3 has 13 amino acids.

This clone was seen a handful of times. V gene TRBV19 combines with J gene TRBJ1-2, with D possibly TRBD1 on 5 matching bases. CDR1 LNHDA and CDR2 SQIVND come from the germline V gene (reference sequence). The CDR3 has 16 residues. Trimming took off 4 bases at V and 5 bases at J, with 20 bases between the two ends. CDR3: CASSTAFLQVQYGYTF. Written as DNA, the CDR3 is TGTGCCAGTAGTACCGCTTTCCTACAGGTTCAGTATGGCTACACCTTC.

The rearrangement uses TRBV7-2 and TRBJ1-1; D is ambiguous. The CDR3 runs to 15 residues. In germline, CDR1 is SGHTA, CDR2 FQGNSA. Trimming took 2 bases from V and 4 from J, leaving 14 bases between them. CDR3 coding DNA: TGTGCCAGCAGCTTAAAGAGGCCCCCGGGCACTGAAGCTTTCTTT. This gives the protein CASSLKRPPGTEAFF.

The gene calls are TRBV29-1 and TRBJ2-7, with TRBD2 as a possible D gene (6 bases). From germline, CDR1 is SQVTM and CDR2 ANQGSEA. Trimming took 4 bases from V and 3 from J, leaving 22 bases between them. The CDR3 extends over 16 amino acids. CDR3 loop: CSVVPPGTERVYEQYF. CDR3 DNA: TGCAGCGTTGTCCCACCCGGGACTGAGAGAGTCTACGAGCAGTACTTC.

With respect to this clone: Other DNA sequences in the sample encode the same CDR3. The chain couples TRBV4-3 to TRBJ1-2, with 7 bases matching TRBD1. The CDR3 spans 13 residues. The junction had 2 bases not matched to a gene; V was cut back by 4 bases and J by 3 bases. From germline, CDR1 is LGHNA and CDR2 YSLEER. The CDR3 is CASSLTGDYGYTF. The CDR3 nucleotides are TGCGCCAGCAGCCTCACAGGGGACTATGGCTACACCTTC.

Only a few counts were recorded for this clone. The chain has TRBV4-3 and TRBJ2-3, with a weak D call TRBD2 (6 bases). The germline CDR1 and CDR2 sequences are LGHNA and YSLEER. The CDR3 is 16 amino acids. V was shortened by 4 bases and J by 0 bases, with 14 bases between the two germline ends. CDR3 residues: CASSPGLPGSTDTQYF. CDR3 sequence (DNA): TGCGCCAGCAGCCCGGGACTCCCGGGGAGCACAGATACGCAGTATTTT.

The chain employs TRBV28 and TRBJ1-2; a weak D match, TRBD1 (5 bases). V was clipped by 3 bases and J by 5 bases, with 13 bases between them. The CDR3 is 14 residues long. The germline gives CDR1 MDHEN, CDR2 SYDVKM. The CDR3 nucleotides read TGTGCCAGCAGTTTTCGGCGGGGGGTTTATGGCTACACCTTC. It specifies CASSFRRGVYGYTF.

The J gene is TRBJ2-2, the V gene TRBV19, with 11 bases identical to TRBD1. Germline V gives CDR1 LNHDA, CDR2 SQIVND (reference sequence). There are 13 residues in the CDR3. With 9 bases clipped from V and 6 bases from J, the junction kept 3 bases outside the gene matches. The CDR3 is CASMGQGAGELFF. CDR3 bases: TGTGCCAGCATGGGACAGGGGGCCGGGGAGCTGTTTTTT.

In regard to this clone: This sample also contains other DNA sequences that code for the same CDR3. V is TRBV5-1 and J is TRBJ2-1; 7 positions match TRBD1. This CDR3 is built from 14 residues. Germline CDR1 reads SGHRS; CDR2 reads YFSETQ. V shed 4 bases, J shed 3 bases, and the junction held 4 bases outside the gene matches. DNA for the CDR3: TGCGCCAGCAGCCTGGGACAGAGCTACAATGAGCAGTTCTTC. This sequence encodes CASSLGQSYNEQFF.

The chain couples TRBV4-1 to TRBJ2-5, with D tentatively TRBD1 (6 bases). The V end lost 2 bases, the J end lost 3 bases, and 10 bases lay between the germline ends. The CDR3 covers 14 residues. Looked up from germline, CDR1 is MGHRA and CDR2 is YSYEKL. The CDR3 sequence is CASSQLNREETQYF. In nucleotides, the CDR3 is TGCGCCAGCAGCCAATTGAACAGGGAAGAGACCCAGTACTTC.

This clone has a handful of counts. CDR3 protein: CSVWGGNGPLAKNIQYF. Written as DNA, the CDR3 is TGCAGCGTGTGGGGGGGAAACGGTCCCCTAGCCAAAAACATTCAGTACTTC. This chain joins TRBV29-1 and TRBJ2-4, with TRBD2 matching 7 bases. Per the germline V gene, CDR1 is SQVTM and CDR2 is ANQGSEA. Trimming removed 6 bases from V and 0 bases from J; junction bases left unmatched: 14. The CDR3 length is 17 residues.

The chain combines TRBV9 with TRBJ1-2; D is perhaps TRBD1 (6 bases). The CDR3 runs 14 residues. V was trimmed by 0 bases and J by 4 bases, leaving 10 bases between them. Looked up from germline, CDR1 is SGDLS and CDR2 is YYNGEE. The CDR3 DNA sequence: TGTGCCAGCAGCGTAGTAGGGGGTGGCTATGGCTACACCTTC. Translating gives CASSVVGGGYGYTF.

This clone was observed once. The rearrangement joins TRBV5-4 to TRBJ2-5; 7 bases match TRBD1. The CDR3 contains 13 residues. V dropped 2 bases and J dropped 3; count of bases not matched to a gene: 1. The germline V gene has CDR1 SGHNT and CDR2 YYREEE (reference sequence). CDR3 nucleotide sequence: TGTGCCAGCAGCTTTACAGGGGAAGAGACCCAGTACTTC. Its protein is CASSFTGEETQYF.

J is TRBJ2-2 and V is TRBV6-1; possibly TRBD2 for D (5 bases). The CDR3 is made up of 13 amino acids. Trimming shortened V by 6 bases and J by 5 bases, and 10 bases separated the two germline ends. The germline gives CDR1 MNHNS, CDR2 SASEGT. DNA for the CDR3: TGTGCCAGCAGGGAGGTTCCTACCGGGGAGCTGTTTTTT. Its translation is CASREVPTGELFF.

The rearrangement links TRBV7-9 to TRBJ1-1; 10 bases are shared with TRBD1. V was pared by 1 base and J by 11 bases, with 4 bases of the junction left unmatched. This CDR3 spans 13 amino acids. Per the germline V gene, CDR1 is SEHNR and CDR2 is FQNEAQ (reference sequence). The CDR3 is CASSLGQGAHAFF. The CDR3 region has the DNA TGTGCCAGCAGCTTAGGACAGGGGGCGCATGCTTTCTTT.

This clone appeared a few times. This chain joins TRBV2 and TRBJ2-1, with 8 positions matching TRBD2. The CDR3 runs to 14 residues. Germline assignment: CDR1 SNHLY and CDR2 FYNNEI. V dropped 3 bases and J dropped 7; count of bases not matched to a gene: 5. The CDR3 protein is CASSDRGGGNEQFF. The CDR3 nucleotides read TGTGCCAGCAGTGACCGGGGGGGAGGGAATGAGCAGTTCTTC.

The CDR3 bases are TGTGCCAGCAGCTTCGGAGGGCGTCAATTCGAGCAGTACTTC. Its protein is CASSFGGRQFEQYF. The chain joins TRBV7-2 to TRBJ2-7; D may be TRBD2 (6 bases). Trimming shortened V by 3 bases and J by 6 bases, and 15 bases separated the two germline ends. Germline loops: CDR1 SGHTA, CDR2 FQGNSA. The CDR3 contains 14 residues.

The J gene is TRBJ2-2, the V gene TRBV9; possible D gene TRBD2, 5 bases. CDR1 and CDR2 from the germline V gene are SGDLS and YYNGEE. CDR3 size: 15 residues. V lost 0 bases, J lost 5 bases, and 11 bases lay in between. This chain's CDR3 is CASSVVEGLTGELFF. CDR3 DNA sequence: TGTGCCAGCAGCGTAGTAGAGGGCTTAACCGGGGAGCTGTTTTTT.

Turning to this clone: At one end the junction does not follow the germline gene, possibly because of a read error. The chain carries TRBV10-3 and TRBJ2-7, with 7 bases matching TRBD2. The V gene's germline CDR1 is ENHRY and CDR2 SYGVKD. The length of the CDR3 is 17 residues. The CDR3 DNA reads TGTGCCACCAGTTGGGGCGCACCGGGACTAAGCTCCCTCGAGCAGTACTTC. Protein product: CATSWGAPGLSSLEQYF.

This clone was recorded a few times. The chain recombines TRBV6-1 with TRBJ2-7, with TRBD2 as a possible D gene (7 bases). Germline V lookup: CDR1 MNHNS, CDR2 SASEGT. The CDR3 totals 13 residues. Trimming took off 8 bases at V and 2 bases at J, with 13 bases between the two ends. The CDR3 reads CASWGRETYEQYF. DNA for the CDR3: TGTGCCAGCTGGGGGCGGGAGACCTACGAGCAGTACTTC.

This clone has just a few counts. This chain uses TRBV6-1 with TRBJ2-7; tentative D call: TRBD2 (5 bases). CDR1 is MNHNS, CDR2 SASEGT, per germline. The CDR3 is 15 residues long. V was pared by 9 bases and J by 2 bases, with 20 bases between. The CDR3 is CASLTGLGRAYEQYF. In DNA form, the CDR3 reads TGTGCCAGTTTAACTGGACTCGGGCGTGCCTACGAGCAGTACTTC.

This rearrangement joins TRBV7-2 to TRBJ2-5, with D possibly TRBD2 on 7 matching bases. The V end lost 5 bases, the J end lost 4 bases, and 17 bases lay between the germline ends. Germline V gene lookup returns CDR1 SGHTA and CDR2 FQGNSA. The CDR3 is made up of 15 amino acids. CDR3 protein: CASSQGGASIETQYF. The CDR3 nucleotides are TGTGCCAGCAGCCAAGGGGGGGCTAGCATAGAGACCCAGTACTTC.

This clone was counted between two and nine times. The chain has TRBV6-6 and TRBJ2-7, with TRBD1 identical over 8 bases. This CDR3 has 13 residues. Germline V gene lookup returns CDR1 MNHNY and CDR2 SVGAGI (reference sequence). V lost 5 bases to trimming and J lost 9 bases; unmatched junction nucleotides: 9. CDR3 nucleotide sequence: TGTGCCAGCAGTAGACCGGACAGGGTGGTGCAGTACTTC. Encoded protein: CASSRPDRVVQYF.

The chain carries TRBV7-2 and TRBJ1-6; a possible D gene is TRBD1 (5 bases). Trimming cost V 2 bases and J 7 bases, with 12 bases left between them. In germline, CDR1 is SGHTA, CDR2 FQGNSA. This CDR3 has 15 residues. CDR3 amino acids: CASSLMGGSNSPLHF. CDR3 DNA sequence: TGTGCCAGCAGCTTAATGGGGGGGAGCAATTCACCCCTCCACTTT.

This clone was counted a few times. The rearrangement joins TRBV7-2 to TRBJ1-2; no clear D gene. Trimming took off 5 bases at V and 3 bases at J, with 13 bases between the two ends. The length of the CDR3 is 14 residues. Germline V gives CDR1 SGHTA, CDR2 FQGNSA. CDR3 in DNA: TGTGCCAGCAGCCCCCCCGGGGATTACTATGGCTACACCTTC. This sequence encodes CASSPPGDYYGYTF. Based on the CDR3 plus reference TRBV7-2 and TRBJ1-2, the full variable domain is GAGVSQSPSNKVTEKGKDVELRCDPISGHTALYWYRQSLGQGLEFLIYFQGNSAPDKSGLPSDRFSAERTGGSVSTLTIQRTQQEDSAVYLCASSPPGDYYGYTFGSGTRLTVV.

V usage is TRBV9 and J usage is TRBJ2-1; 10 bases fit TRBD2. V shed 0 bases, J shed 4 bases, and the junction held 7 bases outside the gene matches. Germline V gene sequence: CDR1 SGDLS, CDR2 YYNGEE. This CDR3 contains 17 residues. The CDR3 region is CASSVAGSGGSYNEQFF. For the CDR3, the DNA is TGTGCCAGCAGCGTAGCTGGTAGCGGGGGGTCTTACAATGAGCAGTTCTTC.

This clone was recorded once. The genes are TRBV2 and TRBJ1-5; 10 bases match TRBD1. The CDR3 length is 17 residues. V lost 8 bases, J lost 2 bases, and 12 bases stayed unmatched. Germline CDR1 is SNHLY and CDR2 is FYNNEI. This chain's CDR3 is CASDSGTGDGGNQPQHF. CDR3 DNA: TGTGCCAGCGATTCCGGGACAGGGGATGGAGGCAATCAGCCCCAGCATTTT.

This clone was counted a single time. The gene calls are TRBV28 and TRBJ1-2; D call uncertain. The CDR3 is 13 amino acids. Germline V gives CDR1 MDHEN, CDR2 SYDVKM. V lost 8 bases and J lost 4, with 14 bases in between. The CDR3 protein is CASGPVEGYGYTF. Written as DNA, the CDR3 is TGTGCCAGCGGACCCGTGGAGGGCTATGGCTACACCTTC.

The chain links TRBV6-6 to TRBJ1-2; D unclear. V dropped 5 bases and J dropped 2 bases, with 12 bases sitting between them. This CDR3 is built from 14 residues. The V gene's germline CDR1 is MNHNY and CDR2 SVGAGI (reference sequence). The CDR3 DNA reads TGTGCCAGCAGTGCCCCAGGAGGGAACTATGGCTACACCTTC. This gives the protein CASSAPGGNYGYTF.

The CDR3 coding sequence is TGTGCCAGCAGTTACGCTGGGGGCGGCTACGAGCAGTACTTC. It yields the protein CASSYAGGGYEQYF. The rearrangement links TRBV6-5 to TRBJ2-5; D is possibly TRBD1 (6 bases). Judging by the DNA end, TRBJ2-7 fits better; the J call may be wrong. Looked up from germline, CDR1 is MNHEY and CDR2 is SVGAGI. CDR3 length: 14 amino acids.